These T cell receptor beta chains were read from a single sample in a study of T cell responses to AZD1222 COVID-19 vaccine. Clones were sequenced by immunoSEQ multiplex PCR, and TCRdb holds only the in-frame ones, with some missing. The data show around 220,000 clones, less than 95% seen once. The source was peripheral blood, collected 28 days after the second dose of the MenACWY control vaccine. These receptor sequences come from an adult who received the MenACWY meningococcal vaccine as a control. CDR3s include the opening cysteine and the closing phenylalanine or tryptophan. A D gene is named only where the DNA matches it firmly. Some rows have no size entry. The others give once, few or many, or a class for an expanded clone.

j_call v_call d_call cdr3_length clone_size cdr3_aa cdr3_nt
TRBJ1-3 TRBV7-2 TRBD1 16 . CASSLFGTVSGNTIYF TGTGCCAGCAGCTTATTCGGGACAGTCTCTGGAAACACCATATATTTT
TRBJ1-1 TRBV28 . 13 once CASSLLENTEAFF TGTGCCAGCAGTTTACTTGAGAACACTGAAGCTTTCTTT
TRBJ1-1 TRBV18 . 13 . CASSPPDGTEAFF TGTGCCAGCTCACCACCGGACGGGACTGAAGCTTTCTTT
TRBJ2-1 TRBV3-1/TRBV3-2 TRBD2 14 . CASSPTSGVYEQFF TGTGCCAGCAGTCCGACTAGCGGGGTATATGAGCAGTTCTTC
TRBJ2-1 TRBV6-2/TRBV6-3 TRBD1 18 once CASSQTDQKGAPGNEQFF TGTGCCAGCAGTCAAACAGACCAAAAGGGGGCCCCTGGGAATGAGCAGTTCTTC
TRBJ2-7 TRBV6-1 TRBD2 17 . CASSGPGLAGPPYEQYF TGTGCCAGCAGTGGCCCGGGACTAGCGGGGCCGCCCTACGAGCAGTACTTC
TRBJ1-6 TRBV19 TRBD1 15 . CASSGRQGNNSPLHF TGTGCCAGTAGTGGAAGACAGGGGAATAATTCACCCCTCCACTTT
TRBJ2-3 TRBV6-5 TRBD2 15 . CASSYWGAGGDTQYF TGTGCCAGCAGTTACTGGGGAGCGGGGGGGGATACGCAGTATTTT
TRBJ1-2 TRBV6-1 TRBD1 15 . CASSEPGQGVDGYTF TGTGCCAGCAGTGAACCGGGACAGGGCGTCGATGGCTACACCTTC
TRBJ1-1 TRBV21-1 . 15 . CASSKLGQENTEAFF TGTGCCAGCAGCAAACTCGGACAGGAGAACACTGAAGCTTTCTTT
TRBJ1-5 TRBV7-2 TRBD1 14 . CASEAGQGNQPQHF TGTGCCAGCGAAGCGGGACAGGGCAATCAGCCCCAGCATTTT
TRBJ1-2 TRBV19 TRBD1 19 . CASIGMSTGTGTSGYGYTF TGTGCCAGTATCGGAATGAGTACCGGGACAGGGACTTCTGGCTATGGCTACACCTTC
TRBJ2-7 TRBV13 TRBD1 18 . CASSPTPGQGVTWYEQYF TGTGCCAGCAGCCCTACCCCGGGACAGGGTGTGACGTGGTACGAGCAGTACTTC
TRBJ2-5 TRBV5-8 TRBD1 17 . CASSLRLVGTGGETQYF TGTGCCAGCAGCTTGCGCCTGGTTGGGACAGGGGGAGAGACCCAGTACTTC
TRBJ1-5 TRBV19 TRBD1 16 . CASSSPGQGGNQPQHF TGTGCCAGTAGTTCTCCGGGACAGGGAGGCAATCAGCCCCAGCATTTT
TRBJ1-5 TRBV28 TRBD1 13 . CASSGTGNQPQHF TGTGCCAGCAGCGGGACAGGCAATCAGCCCCAGCATTTT
TRBJ2-2 TRBV9 TRBD2 16 . CASSASGRRSTGELFF TGTGCCAGCAGCGCTAGCGGGAGGAGGAGCACCGGGGAGCTGTTTTTT
TRBJ1-3 TRBV28 . 12 . CASGNLGNTIYF TGTGCCAGCGGAAACTTGGGAAACACCATATATTTT
TRBJ2-5 TRBV24-1 TRBD1 15 . CATSEGTGGQETQYF TGTGCCACCAGTGAGGGGACAGGGGGCCAAGAGACCCAGTACTTC
TRBJ2-7 TRBV5-1 TRBD2 15 . CASSLNAGETYEQYF TGCGCCAGCAGCTTGAATGCGGGGGAAACCTACGAGCAGTACTTC
TRBJ2-1 TRBV2 TRBD2 14 . CASHTSEAYNEQFF TGTGCCAGCCACACTAGCGAGGCCTACAATGAGCAGTTCTTC
TRBJ2-7 TRBV28 . 14 . CASSFDGTAFGQYF TGTGCCAGCAGTTTCGATGGGACCGCATTTGGGCAGTACTTC
TRBJ2-7 TRBV3-1/TRBV3-2 TRBD2 19 . CASSPLGLAGPKSAYEQYF TGTGCCAGCAGCCCCCTCGGACTAGCGGGACCCAAATCCGCCTACGAGCAGTACTTC
TRBJ2-7 TRBV7-9 . 16 . CASSLGVSGDIYEQYF TGTGCCAGCAGCTTAGGGGTCAGCGGGGACATCTACGAGCAGTACTTC
TRBJ2-3 TRBV28 TRBD2 15 . CASSLGLAGASTQYF TGTGCCAGCAGTTTAGGTTTAGCGGGAGCCAGTACGCAGTATTTT
TRBJ1-1 TRBV11-1 . 16 . CASSSRQWGMNTEAFF TGTGCCAGCAGCTCGAGACAGTGGGGCATGAACACTGAAGCTTTCTTT
TRBJ1-4 TRBV30 . 11 . CAWSLQEKLFF TGTGCCTGGAGTCTTCAGGAAAAACTGTTTTTT
TRBJ2-5 TRBV21-1 . 17 once CASSKGRNRGARETQYF TGTGCCAGCAGCAAAGGTAGGAACAGGGGAGCCAGGGAGACCCAGTACTTC
TRBJ2-3 TRBV4-1 TRBD2 17 . CASSQDRSSGSLDTQYF TGCGCCAGCAGCCAAGATCGCTCTAGCGGGAGTTTGGATACGCAGTATTTT
TRBJ2-7 TRBV11-3 . 13 . CASSLDDGDEQYF TGTGCCAGCAGCTTAGATGACGGGGACGAGCAGTACTTC
TRBJ1-2 TRBV28 TRBD1 14 . CASSPLQGPGGYTF TGTGCCAGCAGTCCGCTACAGGGGCCGGGTGGCTACACCTTC
TRBJ2-3 TRBV29-1 . 13 . CSVALPGADTQYF TGCAGCGTTGCCCTCCCCGGCGCGGATACGCAGTATTTT
TRBJ1-1 TRBV28 . 15 . CASSIPTPSNTEAFF TGTGCCAGCAGTATCCCGACACCCTCGAACACTGAAGCTTTCTTT
TRBJ2-2 TRBV27 TRBD1 16 . CASSSPDRGVTGELFF TGTGCCAGCAGTTCCCCCGACAGGGGGGTCACCGGGGAGCTGTTTTTT
TRBJ1-2 TRBV12-3/TRBV12-4 . 13 . CASSLAGFYGYTF TGTGCCAGCAGTTTGGCAGGGTTCTATGGCTACACCTTC
TRBJ2-7 TRBV27 . 11 . CASSPHYEQYF TGTGCCAGCAGTCCTCACTACGAGCAGTACTTC
TRBJ2-7 TRBV7-9 . 13 . CASSSPEGYEQYF TGTGCCAGCAGCTCCCCTGAAGGTTACGAGCAGTACTTC
TRBJ1-5 TRBV6-1 . 15 few CASSEASGPNQPQHF TGTGCCAGCAGTGAAGCATCGGGCCCAAATCAGCCCCAGCATTTT
TRBJ2-5 TRBV5-4 TRBD2 16 . CASSSIAIAGRETQYF TGTGCCAGCAGCTCCATAGCTATAGCGGGAAGAGAGACCCAGTACTTC
TRBJ2-1 TRBV30 TRBD1 14 . CAWSVGTGVNEQFF TGTGCCTGGAGTGTAGGGACAGGGGTGAATGAGCAGTTCTTC
TRBJ2-6 TRBV15 . 16 . CATSRDMGSGANVLTF TGTGCCACCAGCAGAGATATGGGCTCTGGGGCCAACGTCCTGACTTTC
TRBJ2-1 TRBV28 TRBD1 14 . CATRRDSSYNEQFF TGTGCCACCCGTAGGGACAGTTCCTACAATGAGCAGTTCTTC
TRBJ1-1 TRBV7-7 . 12 . CASSPRLTEAFF TGTGCCAGCAGCCCGCGTCTCACTGAAGCTTTCTTT
TRBJ1-5 TRBV6-1 . 16 once CASSALRGINNQPQHF TGTGCCAGCAGTGCACTTCGGGGAATAAACAATCAGCCCCAGCATTTT
TRBJ2-1 TRBV28 . 15 . CASSSTRDAYNEQFF TGTGCCAGCTCCTCCACGAGGGATGCCTACAATGAGCAGTTCTTC
TRBJ2-3 TRBV27 . 13 . CASSLFTSDTQYF TGTGCCAGCAGTTTATTTACTTCAGATACGCAGTATTTT
TRBJ2-3 TRBV28 . 12 . CASSSGTDTQYF TGTGCCAGCAGTTCTGGCACAGATACGCAGTATTTT
TRBJ1-2 TRBV2 . 13 once CASSPESRYGYTF TGTGCCAGCAGCCCAGAGTCCCGCTATGGCTACACCTTC
TRBJ2-5 TRBV27 TRBD1 14 . CASSFKGAQETQYF TGTGCCAGCAGTTTCAAGGGGGCTCAAGAGACCCAGTACTTC
TRBJ2-7 TRBV4-1 . 14 . CASSPIGLGAEQYF TGCGCCAGCAGCCCCATAGGTCTAGGGGCCGAGCAGTACTTC
TRBJ1-1 TRBV6-5 . 13 . CASSYGRNTEAFF TGTGCCAGCAGTTACGGGCGGAACACTGAAGCTTTCTTT
TRBJ2-1 TRBV7-9 . 15 once CASSLESQIYNEQFF TGTGCCAGCAGCTTAGAATCACAGATCTACAATGAGCAGTTCTTC
TRBJ1-2 TRBV28 TRBD1 13 . CASSLDRGFGYTF TGTGCCAGCAGTTTAGACAGGGGGTTTGGCTACACCTTC